This T cell receptor beta chain appears in the sequencing data of a study of T cell responses to AZD1222 COVID-19 vaccine. Study-level results: Possibly, clonal diversity was underestimated; donors were largely white British and included more females. Vaccine-associated CD4 TCRs spanned spike, dominant at 160-218 and 743-854.

TCRdb keeps only in-frame clones here, not all; method: immunoSEQ multiplex PCR. The sample holds about 120,000 clones; just over 90% are singletons and the top ten take around 1%. Whether given at about 4 or about 12 weeks, second doses were pooled. Germline V gene data show CDR1 as SGHRS and CDR2 as YFSETQ. V was trimmed by 0 bases and J by 3 bases, leaving 7 bases between them. The CDR3 runs 14 residues. Concerning this clone: The antigen is unknown.

The sequencing here drew on peripheral blood, taken 28 days after the second AZD1222 dose. This TCR was recovered from an adult who received the AZD1222 COVID-19 vaccine. The chain is built from TRBV5-1 and TRBJ1-5; D gene unclear. The CDR3 nucleotides read TGCGCCAGCAGCTTGGACGGCTCCAATCAGCCCCAGCATTTT. Translating it yields CASSLDGSNQPQHF.